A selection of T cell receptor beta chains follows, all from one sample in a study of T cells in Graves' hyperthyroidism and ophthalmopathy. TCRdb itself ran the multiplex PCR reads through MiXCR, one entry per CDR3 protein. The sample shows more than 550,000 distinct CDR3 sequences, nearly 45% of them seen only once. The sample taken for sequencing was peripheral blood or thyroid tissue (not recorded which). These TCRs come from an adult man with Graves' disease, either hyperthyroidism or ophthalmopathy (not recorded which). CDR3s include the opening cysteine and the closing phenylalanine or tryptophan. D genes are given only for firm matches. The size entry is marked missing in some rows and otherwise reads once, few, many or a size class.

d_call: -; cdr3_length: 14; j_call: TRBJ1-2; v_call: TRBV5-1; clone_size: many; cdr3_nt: TGCGCCAGCAGCTTGGAACAGGGTACCGGTGGCTACACCTTC; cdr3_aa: CASSLEQGTGGYTF
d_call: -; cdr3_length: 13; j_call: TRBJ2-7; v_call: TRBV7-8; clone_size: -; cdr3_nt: TGTGCCAGCAGCCCGAAGACAGGCTACGAGCAGTACTTC; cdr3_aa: CASSPKTGYEQYF
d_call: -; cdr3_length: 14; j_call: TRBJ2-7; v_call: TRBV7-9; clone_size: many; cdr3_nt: TGTGCCAGCAGCAGGCCGCGGGGTACCTACGAGCAGTACTTC; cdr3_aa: CASSRPRGTYEQYF
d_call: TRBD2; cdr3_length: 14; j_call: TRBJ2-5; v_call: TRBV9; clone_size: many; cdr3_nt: TGTGCCAGCAGCGTAGGCCAGGGAGGGGAGACCCAGTACTTC; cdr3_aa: CASSVGQGGETQYF
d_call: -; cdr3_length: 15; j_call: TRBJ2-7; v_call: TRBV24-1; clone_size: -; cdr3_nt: TGTGCCACCAGTGACCCCAAGACAGGTCCCTACGAGCAGTACTTC; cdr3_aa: CATSDPKTGPYEQYF
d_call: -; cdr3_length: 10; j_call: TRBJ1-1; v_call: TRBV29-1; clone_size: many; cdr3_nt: TGCAGCACCGGGGGCGGTAAAGCTTTCTTT; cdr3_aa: CSTGGGKAFF
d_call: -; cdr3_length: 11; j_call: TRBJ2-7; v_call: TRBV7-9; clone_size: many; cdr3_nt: TGTGCCAGCAGCCAAGACTACGAGCAGTACTTC; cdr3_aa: CASSQDYEQYF
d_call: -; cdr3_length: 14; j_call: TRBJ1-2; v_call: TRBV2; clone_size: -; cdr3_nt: TGTGCCAGCAGTTTAGGGGGGGGCACTAATGGCTACACCTTC; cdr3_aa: CASSLGGGTNGYTF
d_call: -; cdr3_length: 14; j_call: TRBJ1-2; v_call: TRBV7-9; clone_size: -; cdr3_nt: TGTGCCAGCAGCTTAGCGTCCCTGGATCTTGGCTACACCTTC; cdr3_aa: CASSLASLDLGYTF
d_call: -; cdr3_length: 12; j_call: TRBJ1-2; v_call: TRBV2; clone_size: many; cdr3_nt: TGTGCCAGCAGTGAAGGGGTCGGAGGCTACACCTTC; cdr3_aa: CASSEGVGGYTF
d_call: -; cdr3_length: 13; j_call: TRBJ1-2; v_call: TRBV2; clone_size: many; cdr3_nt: TGTGCCAGCAGACGGGGAGGGGGCTATGGCTACACCTTC; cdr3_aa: CASRRGGGYGYTF
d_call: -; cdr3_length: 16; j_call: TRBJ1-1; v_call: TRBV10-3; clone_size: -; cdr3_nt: TGTGCCATCAGTGAGAGGCCAGGGGATTTGAACACTGAAGCTTTCTTT; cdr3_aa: CAISERPGDLNTEAFF